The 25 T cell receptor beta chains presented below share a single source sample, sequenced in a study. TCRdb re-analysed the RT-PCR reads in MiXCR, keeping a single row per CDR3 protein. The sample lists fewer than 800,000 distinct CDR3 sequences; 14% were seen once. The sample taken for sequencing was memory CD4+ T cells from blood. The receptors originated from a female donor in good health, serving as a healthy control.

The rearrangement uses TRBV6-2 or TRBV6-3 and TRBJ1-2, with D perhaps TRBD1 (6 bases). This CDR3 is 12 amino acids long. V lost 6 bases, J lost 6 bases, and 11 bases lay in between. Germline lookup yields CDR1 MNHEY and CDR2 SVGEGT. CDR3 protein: CASRRQADGYTF. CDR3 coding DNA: TGTGCCAGCAGGCGACAGGCTGATGGCTACACCTTC.

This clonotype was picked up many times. In DNA, the CDR3 is TGTGCCAGCAGCTTATTAACGGACTCAATCTACGAGCAGTACTTC. This sequence encodes CASSLLTDSIYEQYF. This sequence joins TRBV7-6 and TRBJ2-7, with a weak D call TRBD2 (5 bases). The CDR3 runs to 15 residues. CDR1 is SGHVS, CDR2 FNYEAQ, per germline. V lost 2 bases, J lost 3 bases, and 14 bases lay in between.

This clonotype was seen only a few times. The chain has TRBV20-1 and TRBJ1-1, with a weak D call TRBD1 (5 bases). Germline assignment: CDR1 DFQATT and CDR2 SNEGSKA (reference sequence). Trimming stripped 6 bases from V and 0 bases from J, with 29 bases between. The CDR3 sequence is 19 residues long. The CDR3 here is CSAPSRGGGGVPMNTEAFF. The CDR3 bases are TGCAGTGCCCCCTCGCGCGGCGGGGGAGGTGTCCCCATGAACACTGAAGCTTTCTTT.

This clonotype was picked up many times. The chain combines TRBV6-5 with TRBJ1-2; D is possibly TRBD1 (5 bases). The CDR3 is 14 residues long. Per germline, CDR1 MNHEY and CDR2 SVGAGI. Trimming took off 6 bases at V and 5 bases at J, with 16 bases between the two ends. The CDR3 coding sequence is TGTGCCAGCAGATCCCTCGGGGCGATGTATGGCTACACCTTC. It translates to CASRSLGAMYGYTF.

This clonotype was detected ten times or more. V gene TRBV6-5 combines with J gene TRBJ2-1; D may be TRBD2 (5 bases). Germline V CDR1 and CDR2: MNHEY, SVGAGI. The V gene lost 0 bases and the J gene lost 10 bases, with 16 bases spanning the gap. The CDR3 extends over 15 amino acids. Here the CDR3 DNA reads TGTGCCAGCAGTTACTCGAGGGCGCAGCGGCTGGAGCAGTTCTTC. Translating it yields CASSYSRAQRLEQFF.

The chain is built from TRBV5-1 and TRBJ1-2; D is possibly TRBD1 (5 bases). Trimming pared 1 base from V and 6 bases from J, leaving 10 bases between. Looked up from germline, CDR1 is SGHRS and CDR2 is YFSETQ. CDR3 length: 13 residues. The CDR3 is CASSLWQGDGYTF. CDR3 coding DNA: TGCGCCAGCAGCTTGTGGCAGGGTGATGGCTACACCTTC.

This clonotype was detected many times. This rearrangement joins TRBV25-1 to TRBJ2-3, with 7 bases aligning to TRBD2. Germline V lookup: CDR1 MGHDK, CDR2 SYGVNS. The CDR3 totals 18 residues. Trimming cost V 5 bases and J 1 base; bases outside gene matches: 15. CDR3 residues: CASSPRPGGAGGTDTQYF. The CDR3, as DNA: TGTGCCAGCAGTCCACGACCCGGGGGTGCGGGAGGCACAGATACGCAGTATTTT.

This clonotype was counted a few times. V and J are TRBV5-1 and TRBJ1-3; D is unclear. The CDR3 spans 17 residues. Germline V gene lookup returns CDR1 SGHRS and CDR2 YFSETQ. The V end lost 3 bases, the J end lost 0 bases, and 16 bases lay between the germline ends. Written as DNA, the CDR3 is TGCGCCAGCAGCTGGGTGGCTAGCGTCAACTCTGGAAACACCATATATTTT. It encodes CASSWVASVNSGNTIYF.

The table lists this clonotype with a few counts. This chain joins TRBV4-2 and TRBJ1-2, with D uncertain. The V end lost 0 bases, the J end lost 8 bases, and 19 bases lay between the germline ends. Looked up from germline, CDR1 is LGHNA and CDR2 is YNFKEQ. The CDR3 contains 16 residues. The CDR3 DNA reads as TGTGCCAGCAGCCAAGAGACCCAAAGTAAAAGGCTCGGCTACACCTTC. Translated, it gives CASSQETQSKRLGYTF.

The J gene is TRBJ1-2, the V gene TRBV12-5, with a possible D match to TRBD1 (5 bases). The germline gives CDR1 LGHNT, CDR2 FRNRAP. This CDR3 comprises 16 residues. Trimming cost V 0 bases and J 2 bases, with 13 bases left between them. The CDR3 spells CASGLVSVGVNYGYTF. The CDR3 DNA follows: TGTGCTAGTGGTTTGGTTTCGGTAGGGGTCAACTATGGCTACACCTTC.

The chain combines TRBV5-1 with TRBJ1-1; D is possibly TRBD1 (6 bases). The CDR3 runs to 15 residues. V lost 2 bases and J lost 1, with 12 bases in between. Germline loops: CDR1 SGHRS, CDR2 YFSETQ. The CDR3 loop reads CASSFHPTGNTEAFF. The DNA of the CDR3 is TGCGCCAGCAGCTTCCACCCGACAGGGAACACTGAAGCTTTCTTT.

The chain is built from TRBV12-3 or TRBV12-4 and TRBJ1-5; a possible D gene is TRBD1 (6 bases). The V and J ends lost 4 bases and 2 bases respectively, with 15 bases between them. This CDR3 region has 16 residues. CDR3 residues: CASSSYRAPGNQPQHF. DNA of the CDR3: TGTGCCAGCAGTTCGTACAGGGCACCCGGCAATCAGCCCCAGCATTTT.

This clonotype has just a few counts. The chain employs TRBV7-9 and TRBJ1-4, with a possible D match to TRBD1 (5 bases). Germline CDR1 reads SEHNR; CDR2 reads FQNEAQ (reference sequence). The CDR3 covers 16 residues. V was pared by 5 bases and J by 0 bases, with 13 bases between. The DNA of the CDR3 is TGTGCCAGCAGCCGATTGACAGTCTCAACTAATGAAAAACTGTTTTTT. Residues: CASSRLTVSTNEKLFF. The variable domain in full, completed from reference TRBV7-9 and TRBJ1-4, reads DTGVSQNPRHKITKRGQNVTFRCDPISEHNRLYWYRQTLGQGPEFLTYFQNEAQLEKSRLLSDRFSAERPKGSFSTLEIQRTEQGDSAMYLCASSRLTVSTNEKLFFGSGTQLSVL.

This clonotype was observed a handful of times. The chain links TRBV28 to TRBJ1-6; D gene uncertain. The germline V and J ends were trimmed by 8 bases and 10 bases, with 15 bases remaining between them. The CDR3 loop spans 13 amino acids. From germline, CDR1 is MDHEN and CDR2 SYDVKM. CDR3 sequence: CASYGSLTSPLHF. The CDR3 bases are TGTGCCAGCTATGGGAGTCTCACGTCACCCCTCCACTTT.

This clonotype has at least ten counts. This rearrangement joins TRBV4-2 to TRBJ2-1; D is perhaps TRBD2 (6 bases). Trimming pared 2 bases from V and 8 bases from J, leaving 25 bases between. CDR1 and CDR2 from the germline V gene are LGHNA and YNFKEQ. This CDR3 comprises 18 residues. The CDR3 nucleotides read TGTGCCAGCAGCCAATTCCTCGGGCGGGACCCAACTCACCATGAGCAGTTCTTC. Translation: CASSQFLGRDPTHHEQFF.

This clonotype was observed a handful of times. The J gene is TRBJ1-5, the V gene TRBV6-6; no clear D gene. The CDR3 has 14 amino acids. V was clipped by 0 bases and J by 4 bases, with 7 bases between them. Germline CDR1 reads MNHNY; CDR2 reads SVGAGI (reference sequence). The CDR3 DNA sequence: TGTGCCAGCAGTTACTCGGACGGGAATCAGCCCCAGCATTTT. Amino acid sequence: CASSYSDGNQPQHF.

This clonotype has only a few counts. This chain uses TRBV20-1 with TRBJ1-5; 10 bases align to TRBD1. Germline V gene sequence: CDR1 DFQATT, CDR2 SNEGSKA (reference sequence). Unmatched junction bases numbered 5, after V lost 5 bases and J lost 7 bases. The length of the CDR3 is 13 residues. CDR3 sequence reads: CSAGTGVWQPQHF. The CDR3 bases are TGCAGTGCTGGGACAGGGGTTTGGCAGCCCCAGCATTTT.

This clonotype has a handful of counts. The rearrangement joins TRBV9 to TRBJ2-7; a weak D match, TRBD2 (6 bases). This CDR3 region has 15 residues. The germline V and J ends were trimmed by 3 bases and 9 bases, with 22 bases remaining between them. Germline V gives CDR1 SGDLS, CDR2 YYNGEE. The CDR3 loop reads CASSETGTVVGTQYF. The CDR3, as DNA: TGTGCCAGCAGCGAAACCGGGACTGTAGTAGGCACGCAGTACTTC.

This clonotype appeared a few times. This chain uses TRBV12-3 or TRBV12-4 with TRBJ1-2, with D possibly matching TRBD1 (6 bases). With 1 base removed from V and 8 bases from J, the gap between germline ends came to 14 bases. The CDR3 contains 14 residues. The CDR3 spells CASSLGSTGNGYTF. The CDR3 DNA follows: TGTGCCAGCAGTTTAGGATCGACAGGAAACGGCTACACCTTC.

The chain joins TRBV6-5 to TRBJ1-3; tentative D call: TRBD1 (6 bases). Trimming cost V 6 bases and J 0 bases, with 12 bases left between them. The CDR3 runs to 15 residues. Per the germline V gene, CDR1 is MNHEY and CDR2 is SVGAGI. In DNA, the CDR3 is TGTGCCAGCAGAGCCAGGGGTCGCTCTGGAAACACCATATATTTT. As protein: CASRARGRSGNTIYF.

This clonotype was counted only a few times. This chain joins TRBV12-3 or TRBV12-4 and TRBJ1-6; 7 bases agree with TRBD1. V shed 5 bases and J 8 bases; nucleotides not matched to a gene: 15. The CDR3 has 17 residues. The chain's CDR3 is CASSESPWDSTYSPLHF. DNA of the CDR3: TGTGCCAGCAGTGAATCTCCCTGGGACAGTACCTATTCACCCCTCCACTTT.

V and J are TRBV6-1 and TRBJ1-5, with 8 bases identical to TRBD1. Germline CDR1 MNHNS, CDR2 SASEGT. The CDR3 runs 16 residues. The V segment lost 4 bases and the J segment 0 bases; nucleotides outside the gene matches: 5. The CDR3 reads CASSGRQGNSNQPQHF. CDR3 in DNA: TGTGCCAGCAGTGGCCGACAGGGGAATAGCAATCAGCCCCAGCATTTT.

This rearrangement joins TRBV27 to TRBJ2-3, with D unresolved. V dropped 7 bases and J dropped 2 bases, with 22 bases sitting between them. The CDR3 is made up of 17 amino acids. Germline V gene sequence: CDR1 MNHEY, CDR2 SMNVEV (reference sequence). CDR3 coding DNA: TGTGCCAGCAACCCTGGGCCTGGCGCCGATCTCACAGATACGCAGTATTTT. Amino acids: CASNPGPGADLTDTQYF.

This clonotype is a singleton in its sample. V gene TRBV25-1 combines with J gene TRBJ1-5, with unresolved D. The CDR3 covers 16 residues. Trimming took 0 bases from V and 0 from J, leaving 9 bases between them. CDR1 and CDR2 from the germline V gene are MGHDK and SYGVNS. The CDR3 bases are TGTGCCAGCAGTGAATATAAAAGGTTTAGCAATCAGCCCCAGCATTTT. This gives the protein CASSEYKRFSNQPQHF.

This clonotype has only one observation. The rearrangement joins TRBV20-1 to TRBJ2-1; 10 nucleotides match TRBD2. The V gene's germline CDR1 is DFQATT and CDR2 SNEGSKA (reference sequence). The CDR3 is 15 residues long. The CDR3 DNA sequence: TGCGGTTCCTCGCCGGGACTAGCGTCCCCCAATGAGCAGTTCTTC. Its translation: CGSSPGLASPNEQFF.